This T cell receptor beta chain was recovered during a study of cytomegalovirus exposure and HLA in healthy donors. Across the study: Earlier sequencing of about 179 million T cells yielded nearly 120 million unique TCR beta sequences.

Whole-study results and caveats: Association of a missense DCLRE1C variant with TCR beta V- and J-gene trimming was reported in a later analysis. No immune exposure information besides CMV serostatus was available. In a later analysis, most CMV-associated TCR beta chains appeared HLA-restricted.

V was trimmed by 5 bases and J by 3 bases, leaving 14 bases between them. This CDR3 region has 15 residues. Per germline, CDR1 MNHEY and CDR2 SMNVEV (reference sequence). Primers for the PCR totalled 60 Vbeta and 13 Jbeta. The protocol was immunoSEQ multiplex PCR, while the TCRdb copy is restricted to in-frame clones and leaves out a portion. The table has 200,000 to 300,000 clones, almost 85% seen once. About this clone itself: Its target is not known.

The TCR was taken from a woman aged 40 to 50 in good health and CMV-seropositive. This sequence joins TRBV27 and TRBJ1-5; weak D call: TRBD1 (6 bases). The sequenced sample was PBMCs. CDR3 bases: TGTGCCAGCAGTGAGCGGGACACCAACAATCAGCCCCAGCATTTT. Amino acids: CASSERDTNNQPQHF.